A single sample is the source of the 23 T cell receptor beta chains below, sequenced in a study of molecular identifiers for immune sequencing clone quantification. One entry per CDR3 protein, called by TCRdb with MiXCR from the PCR reads. The sample comprises roughly 630,000 distinct CDR3 sequences, roughly 25% of which are singletons, and 0.78% rests with the top ten. The sample comprised naive CD8+ T cells from blood, with Jurkat cell RNA spiked in. Subset defined: FACS-sorted CD8+CD4-CCR7+CD45RA+ naive T cells. The source is a human donor in good health. Some libraries in this study had Jurkat cell RNA spiked in.

The chain uses TRBV28 and TRBJ2-2, with 11 bases lining up with TRBD1. The V gene end was trimmed by 4 bases and the J gene end by 6 bases; junction bases not matched to a gene: 7. The CDR3 extends over 16 amino acids. Germline V gene sequence: CDR1 MDHEN, CDR2 SYDVKM. The CDR3 reads CASSSRDRGSPGELFF. As DNA, the CDR3 is TGTGCCAGCAGTTCAAGGGACAGGGGGAGCCCCGGGGAGCTGTTTTTT.

This chain connects TRBV11-2 to TRBJ2-1; TRBD2 matches 11 bases. Gene TRBJ2-7 matches the end of the DNA better, so the J call may be wrong. This CDR3 has 16 amino acids. From germline, CDR1 is SGHAT and CDR2 FQNNGV. The CDR3 nucleotides are TGTGCCAGCAGCTCCACCGGGACTAGCGGCTACAATGAGCAGTACTTC. It encodes CASSSTGTSGYNEQYF.

V usage is TRBV30 and J usage is TRBJ2-3; D possibly corresponds to TRBD2 (5 bases). CDR3 size: 15 residues. V shed 2 bases and J shed 0 bases, with 12 bases lying between them. Germline CDR1 GTSNPN, CDR2 SVGIG (reference sequence). CDR3 region: CAWSRRGSSTDTQYF. The CDR3 DNA sequence: TGTGCCTGGAGTCGACGGGGTTCTAGCACAGATACGCAGTATTTT.

Only one count was recorded for this clonotype. One junction end does not reproduce the germline sequence, and a read error may be involved. The chain carries TRBV11-2 and TRBJ2-7; D is unresolved. The CDR3 is 15 residues long. Germline V CDR1 and CDR2: SGHAT, FQNNGV. CDR3 loop: CASSPLQVSSHEQYF. The CDR3 DNA follows: TGTGCCAGCAGCCCCCTGCAGGTTAGCTCCCACGAGCAGTACTTC.

The gene calls are TRBV4-2 and TRBJ1-3, with no clear D. Germline-derived CDR1 and CDR2 are LGHNA and YNFKEQ. This CDR3 contains 11 residues. The germline V and J ends were trimmed by 11 bases and 2 bases, with 7 bases remaining between them. The CDR3 sequence is CACGTGNTIYF. CDR3 DNA sequence: TGTGCCTGCGGTACTGGAAACACCATATATTTT.

This clonotype was recorded only once. Just one base apart from a much larger clone, this may be a read error. This sequence joins TRBV30 and TRBJ2-7; TRBD1 or TRBD2 may be the D gene (5 bases each). This CDR3 comprises 16 residues. CDR1 is GTSNPN, CDR2 SVGIG, per germline (reference sequence). Trimming removed 3 bases at V and 1 base at J, with 19 bases between. CDR3 sequence reads: CAWSSPPGDRSYEQYF. CDR3 DNA sequence: TGTGCCTGGAGCTCGCCCCCCGGGGACCGATCCTACGAGCAGTACTTC.

The chain links TRBV2 to TRBJ2-5; D remains ambiguous. The CDR3 has 14 amino acids. Trimming cost V 1 base and J 2 bases, with 8 bases left between them. Germline assignment: CDR1 SNHLY and CDR2 FYNNEI. CDR3 coding DNA: TGTGCCAGCAGTGAAGAAGCGTGTCAAGAGACCCAGTACTTC. It translates to CASSEEACQETQYF.

This clonotype was detected many times. The chain uses TRBV4-1 and TRBJ2-3; tentative D call: TRBD2 (6 bases). There are 14 residues in the CDR3. The V end lost 7 bases, the J end lost 2 bases, and 13 bases lay between the germline ends. The germline gives CDR1 MGHRA, CDR2 YSYEKL. Written as DNA, the CDR3 is TGCGCCAGCACCCCGTCTAGCGCCACAGATACGCAGTATTTT. Translation gives CASTPSSATDTQYF.

This chain joins TRBV2 and TRBJ1-1; a weak D match, TRBD1 (5 bases). This CDR3 is 12 amino acids long. Germline V gene data show CDR1 as SNHLY and CDR2 as FYNNEI. Deletions cut 9 bases from V and 3 bases from J, with 11 bases between. CDR3: CAREDRHTEAFF. Written as DNA, the CDR3 is TGTGCCAGGGAAGACAGACACACTGAAGCTTTCTTT.

A note on this clonotype: The junction departs from the called germline gene at one end, perhaps through a read error. V and J are TRBV27 and TRBJ2-3; D uncertain. This CDR3 region has 13 residues. CDR1 is MNHEY and CDR2 is SMNVEV in the germline V gene (reference sequence). The CDR3: CAGSLVRTDTQYF. In DNA, the CDR3 is TGTGCCGGCAGTTTAGTGAGGACAGATACGCAGTATTTT.

The chain couples TRBV20-1 to TRBJ2-1; 10 bases are shared with TRBD2. V lost 5 bases to trimming and J lost 6 bases; unmatched junction nucleotides: 19. The CDR3 covers 18 residues. The germline CDR1 and CDR2 sequences are DFQATT and SNEGSKA (reference sequence). The CDR3 sequence: CSAQNRRASGRLGNEQFF. CDR3 DNA sequence: TGCAGTGCTCAAAATCGTCGGGCTAGCGGGAGATTAGGCAATGAGCAGTTCTTC.

This clonotype was seen ten or more times. This chain uses TRBV30 with TRBJ2-7; D may be TRBD1 (6 bases). The germline V gene has CDR1 GTSNPN and CDR2 SVGIG (reference sequence). This CDR3 contains 16 residues. The V gene lost 1 base and the J gene lost 2 bases, with 18 bases spanning the gap. CDR3 sequence (DNA): TGTGCCTGGAGTGCCGACTTGGGGGCTACCCCCTACGAGCAGTACTTC. This encodes CAWSADLGATPYEQYF. The full variable domain, its missing parts supplied by reference TRBV30 and TRBJ2-7, is SQTIHQWPATLVQPVGSPLSLECTVEGTSNPNLYWYRQAAGRGLQLLFYSVGIGQISSEVPQNLSASRPQDRQFILSSKKLLLSDSGFYLCAWSADLGATPYEQYFGPGTRLTVT.

The chain carries TRBV7-9 and TRBJ2-1; perhaps D is TRBD1 or TRBD2 (5 bases each). Germline assignment: CDR1 SEHNR and CDR2 FQNEAQ (reference sequence). The CDR3 runs 15 residues. With 7 bases removed from V and 7 bases from J, the gap between germline ends came to 20 bases. CDR3 coding DNA: TGTGCCAGCACCCCCGGGACCGACCCGGGGAATGAGCAGTTCTTC. Translating gives CASTPGTDPGNEQFF. The whole variable domain, filled in from reference TRBV7-9 and TRBJ2-1, reads DTGVSQNPRHKITKRGQNVTFRCDPISEHNRLYWYRQTLGQGPEFLTYFQNEAQLEKSRLLSDRFSAERPKGSFSTLEIQRTEQGDSAMYLCASTPGTDPGNEQFFGPGTRLTVL.

The genes are TRBV7-9 and TRBJ1-1; tentatively, D is TRBD1 (5 bases). CDR3 length: 15 residues. CDR1 and CDR2 (germline): SEHNR, FQNEAQ (reference sequence). V lost 2 bases, J lost 4 bases, and 14 bases lay in between. Written as DNA, the CDR3 is TGTGCCAGCAGCTTACCGGGCGGGGGAGGCACTGAAGCTTTCTTT. Protein: CASSLPGGGGTEAFF.

The rearrangement uses TRBV12-3 or TRBV12-4 and TRBJ2-1; 11 bases are a match to TRBD1. The CDR3 runs 15 residues. After removal of 6 bases from V and 8 bases from J, the junction contained 9 bases not matched to a gene. CDR3: CASSQDRGLTDEQFF. The DNA for the CDR3 is TGTGCCAGCAGCCAGGACAGGGGGCTGACGGATGAGCAGTTCTTC.

This clonotype was recorded at least ten times. The chain couples TRBV28 to TRBJ1-5, with TRBD1 as a possible D gene (6 bases). Trimming shortened V by 3 bases and J by 6 bases, and 12 bases separated the two germline ends. The CDR3 sequence is 14 residues long. Germline V gene lookup returns CDR1 MDHEN and CDR2 SYDVKM. The CDR3 nucleotides read TGTGCCAGCAGTTTCAACAGGGATACTCAGCCCCAGCATTTT. Its protein is CASSFNRDTQPQHF.

V usage is TRBV5-4 and J usage is TRBJ2-7; D is perhaps TRBD1 (5 bases). In germline, CDR1 is SGHNT, CDR2 YYREEE (reference sequence). CDR3 length equals 13 residues. V dropped 4 bases and J dropped 6 bases, with 14 bases sitting between them. The CDR3 spells CASSPQGRVEQYF. In nucleotides, the CDR3 is TGTGCCAGCAGCCCGCAGGGTCGGGTCGAGCAGTACTTC.

This clonotype has a count of ten or more. The chain uses TRBV2 and TRBJ2-3; the D gene is possibly TRBD1 (5 bases). CDR1 is SNHLY, CDR2 FYNNEI, per germline. The germline V and J ends were trimmed by 8 bases and 4 bases, with 19 bases remaining between them. The CDR3 has 15 residues. CDR3 in amino acids: CASPAVQAPPDTQYF. For the CDR3, the DNA is TGTGCCAGCCCTGCCGTACAGGCGCCCCCAGATACGCAGTATTTT.

This clonotype was counted many times. The chain carries TRBV28 and TRBJ2-5, with D perhaps matching TRBD2 (6 bases). V lost 5 bases to trimming and J lost 5 bases, with 21 bases between them. CDR1 is MDHEN, CDR2 SYDVKM, per germline. The CDR3 length is 16 residues. The CDR3 region has the DNA TGTGCCAGCAGTCCGCGCGGGGTCCGCGGGGTGGAGACCCAGTACTTC. It is translated as CASSPRGVRGVETQYF.

This clonotype was seen repeatedly, ten times or more. This chain connects TRBV29-1 to TRBJ2-5, with 7 bases lining up with TRBD2. The V and J ends lost 1 base and 4 bases, in that order; junction bases with no gene match: 9. This CDR3 has 15 residues. The germline gives CDR1 SQVTM, CDR2 ANQGSEA. The CDR3 loop reads CSVEGAGGSSETQYF. The CDR3 region has the DNA TGCAGCGTTGAAGGAGCGGGCGGGAGTTCAGAGACCCAGTACTTC.

Many counts were recorded for this clonotype. The rearrangement links TRBV28 to TRBJ1-1; the D is unclear. This CDR3 region has 13 residues. Trimming shortened V by 3 bases and J by 8 bases, and 13 bases separated the two germline ends. CDR1 and CDR2 (germline): MDHEN, SYDVKM. The CDR3 protein is CASSFRSDSEAFF. The CDR3, as DNA: TGTGCCAGCAGTTTTCGTTCTGATTCGGAAGCTTTCTTT.

This clonotype showed up many times. The chain carries TRBV30 and TRBJ1-5, with TRBD1 matching 11 bases. The CDR3 spans 14 residues. Trimming took 0 bases from V and 5 from J; bases not matched to a gene: 0. The germline V gene encodes CDR1 GTSNPN and CDR2 SVGIG (reference sequence). DNA for the CDR3: TGTGCCTGGAGTGTGGGACAGGGGGATCAGCCCCAGCATTTT. It codes for CAWSVGQGDQPQHF.

Many counts were recorded for this clonotype. The V gene is TRBV6-5, the J gene TRBJ1-5, with D unresolved. Per germline, CDR1 MNHEY and CDR2 SVGAGI. The CDR3 runs to 15 residues. The ends were cut back, 3 bases at V and 0 bases at J, with 9 bases in the middle. The CDR3 nucleotides read TGTGCCAGCAGTTATTCTGGCAGTAGCAATCAGCCCCAGCATTTT. As protein: CASSYSGSSNQPQHF.